The clone carrying this T cell receptor beta chain was counted only a few times. Its target is unknown. These data come from a study of blood T cells in healthy people across ages. Study details: Template switching retrieved approximately one barcoded beta molecule for each two T cells.

Study conclusions and caveats: Estimates of total diversity, which came from one million sequenced T cells, were considered to be underestimates. Lack of knowledge of donor CMV status possibly confounded expanded clonotype changes.

The length of the CDR3 is 15 residues. V shed 5 bases and J 2 bases; nucleotides not matched to a gene: 9. Germline V lookup: CDR1 MNHEY, CDR2 SMNVEV (reference sequence). Primers used in a second PCR of roughly 6 to 12 cycles were a sample-barcoded 5' primer and a J-beta primer mix. One entry per CDR3 protein results from TCRdb running MiXCR on the 5' RACE reads. The sample lists around 1.5 million distinct CDR3 sequences, 30% to 35% seen once, with approximately 10% in the top ten. The sequenced sample consisted of blood. This TCR was sampled from a woman in her twenties or thirties in good health. The chain carries TRBV27 and TRBJ2-7, with 7 positions matching TRBD2. CDR3 residues: CASSDRGGVPYEQYF. The CDR3 DNA reads as TGTGCCAGCAGTGACCGGGGAGGGGTGCCCTACGAGCAGTACTTC.